The following is a TCR beta chain sequence with its context. This sample was included in a study of blood T cell repertoires in COVID-19. Background on the study: Collection of acute and convalescent COVID-19 samples took place in the United States, Italy and Spain.

This table comes from immunoSEQ multiplex PCR, and its TCRdb copy is limited to in-frame clones, with some not included. This sample has about 250,000 clones, with approximately 88% found just once. Within 2 weeks of study entry, exposed participants had contacted a PCR-confirmed or clinician-diagnosed COVID-19 case. This clonotype originated in a woman aged 35 to 49 who had been exposed to COVID-19. The sequenced sample was PBMCs or T cells enriched from blood (not recorded which).

In DNA, the CDR3 is TGTGCCAGCAGTCCCTACCTGGGGGAGGTCTATAATTCACCCCTCCACTTT. Translated: CASSPYLGEVYNSPLHF. This sequence joins TRBV27 and TRBJ1-6; weak D call: TRBD1 (5 bases). V was cut by 5 bases and J by 3 bases, with 17 bases left in between. Germline CDR1 reads MNHEY; CDR2 reads SMNVEV (reference sequence). The CDR3 is 17 residues long.